This note documents a single T cell receptor (beta chain) sequence. This clonotype has a count of ten or more. No antigen is known for it. One base away there is no much larger clone; base qualities are not given. Receptor libraries were prepared by PCR. For sequencing, an Illumina HiSeq 2500 was employed. To normalize quantification of the TCRbeta repertoire, the TCR libraries were built with molecular barcoding that relied on unique molecular identifiers. The raw public reads went through TCRdb reprocessing: fastp at Q25, MiXCR clone calling, in-frame beta chains kept. One record per CDR3 amino acid sequence lists the most common genes and DNA. The sample table contains around 270,000 distinct CDR3 sequences; only one count was recorded for 10% of them. The biggest ten clones account for 7.5% of the sample. In the paper's terms, the treatment or condition label means: allogeneic hematopoietic cell transplantation with graft depleted of TCRalphabeta T cells and CD19 B cells. The children who served as transplant recipients had been given grafts of TCRalphabeta/CD19-depleted allogeneic hematopoietic cells.

From the cysteine up to the phenylalanine, the CDR3 has a length of 18 residues. The retained sequence is limited to the CDR3, 54 bases, with the frame set at the first base. Germline trimming: 5 bases from V, 5 bases from J; junction bases outside gene matches: 11. This specimen comes from a study of T-cell reconstitution after alpha-beta-depleted transplantation in children (TCRdb year 2016). Study-wide context: T-cell immune reconstitution after TCRalphabeta/CD19-depleted allogeneic hematopoietic cell transplantation in children was quantitatively tracked in the study by means of TCR repertoire profiling. Study-level results and caveats: In some patients, the high TCRbeta diversity seen at day 60 was put down to recipient T cells and intrathymic progenitors that had survived conditioning. Over the following months the frequencies of hyperexpanded clones went down, and after one year T-cell counts and TCRbeta diversity were mostly credited to newly produced T cells. The apparently early recovery of alphabetaT-cell counts about two months after transplant reportedly depended on only several hundred rapidly expanded clones that came from non-depleted graft cells.

The chain couples TRBV12-3 or TRBV12-4 to TRBJ2-5, and TRBD2 aligns with 16 junction nucleotides. Sample: PBMCs, taken before TCRalphabeta/CD19-depleted stem cell transplant. The sequence was collected from a boy in the first two years of life with acute myeloid leukemia, due to receive a stem cell transplant. The CDR3 reads CASSETGLAGGPLETQYF. The sequenced DNA is TGTGCCAGCAGTGAAACGGGACTAGCGGGAGGGCCTCTGGAGACCCAGTACTTC.